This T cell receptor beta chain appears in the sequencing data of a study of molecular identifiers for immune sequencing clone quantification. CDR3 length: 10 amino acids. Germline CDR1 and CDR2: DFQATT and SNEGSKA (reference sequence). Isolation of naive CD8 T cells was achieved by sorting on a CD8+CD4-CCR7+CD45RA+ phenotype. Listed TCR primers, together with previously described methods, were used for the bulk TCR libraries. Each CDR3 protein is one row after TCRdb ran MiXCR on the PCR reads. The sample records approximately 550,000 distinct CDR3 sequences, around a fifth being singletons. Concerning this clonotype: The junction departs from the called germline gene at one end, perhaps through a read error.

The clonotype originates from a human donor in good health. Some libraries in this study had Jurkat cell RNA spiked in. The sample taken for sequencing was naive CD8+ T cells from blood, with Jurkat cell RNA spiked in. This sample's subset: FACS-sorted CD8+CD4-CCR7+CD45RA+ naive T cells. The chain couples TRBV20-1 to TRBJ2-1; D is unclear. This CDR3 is CSASEELSIF. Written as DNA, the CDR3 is TGCAGTGCTAGTGAAGAGTTGTCGATCTTC.